Shown below are 23 T cell receptor beta chains from a single sample sequenced in a study of T cells in Graves' hyperthyroidism and ophthalmopathy. TCR beta CDR3 regions were amplified from RNA. First-round RT-PCR targeting the TCR CDR3 was performed with the HTBI primer set. TCRdb processed the multiplex PCR reads anew with MiXCR; each CDR3 protein has one entry. The table has around 600,000 distinct CDR3 sequences, about 14% seen once; the top ten hold about an eighth. The sample comprised blood. Receptors originate from a woman aged 50 to 60 with Graves' ophthalmopathy.

Points on this clonotype: This clone may be a read error of a much larger clone one base away. J is TRBJ2-7 and V is TRBV4-1; D possibly corresponds to TRBD2 (6 bases). Per the germline V gene, CDR1 is MGHRA and CDR2 is YSYEKL. The V end lost 0 bases, the J end lost 1 base, and 10 bases lay between the germline ends. This CDR3 has 15 amino acids. Here the CDR3 reads CASSQDGGESYEQYF. In DNA, the CDR3 is TGCGCCAGCAGCCAAGATGGAGGGGAGTCCTACGAGCAGTACTTC.

This clonotype was counted many times. The genes are TRBV27 and TRBJ2-3; 13 bases line up with TRBD2. Germline lookup yields CDR1 MNHEY and CDR2 SMNVEV (reference sequence). V was clipped by 8 bases and J by 1 base; unmatched bases: 15. This CDR3 has 19 residues. The CDR3 here is CASGRGLAGVVSGTDTQYF. The CDR3 DNA reads TGTGCCAGCGGCCGCGGACTAGCGGGAGTAGTATCGGGCACAGATACGCAGTATTTT.

This clonotype was counted ten times or more. The chain's CDR3 is CSARRQDNEQFF. CDR3 coding DNA: TGCAGTGCTAGAAGGCAGGACAATGAGCAGTTCTTC. This sequence joins TRBV20-1 and TRBJ2-1; D gene ambiguous. The V end was cut by 2 bases, the J end by 5 bases, with 7 bases between. This CDR3 comprises 12 residues. CDR1 is DFQATT and CDR2 is SNEGSKA in the germline V gene (reference sequence).

The rearrangement joins TRBV20-1 to TRBJ2-3; 11 bases map to TRBD2. With V trimmed by 0 bases and J by 4 bases, 12 bases remained unmatched. Germline CDR1 and CDR2: DFQATT and SNEGSKA (reference sequence). CDR3 length: 18 amino acids. The CDR3 DNA reads TGCAGTGCTAGAGATCATCAAATACTAGCGGGAGCCCCAGATACGCAGTATTTT. It encodes CSARDHQILAGAPDTQYF.

This clonotype was picked up many times. The gene calls are TRBV6-2 or TRBV6-3 and TRBJ1-1; possible D gene TRBD1, 6 bases. The CDR3 is 14 amino acids. V was trimmed by 6 bases and J by 5 bases, leaving 16 bases between them. The V gene's germline CDR1 is MNHEY and CDR2 SVGEGT. The CDR3 spells CASRDRSWRTEAFF. The CDR3 bases are TGTGCCAGCAGGGACAGATCCTGGAGGACTGAAGCTTTCTTT.

As to this clonotype: The junction departs from the called germline gene at one end, perhaps through a read error. The chain recombines TRBV5-5 with TRBJ1-5; D gene unclear. Germline V lookup: CDR1 SGHKS, CDR2 YYEKEE (reference sequence). CDR3 size: 14 residues. The CDR3 loop reads CASSLTWGGQPQHF. The CDR3 DNA reads TGCGCCAGCAGCTTGACATGGGGAGGTCAGCCCCAGCATTTT.

The chain couples TRBV9 to TRBJ2-7; 9 bases line up with TRBD2. This CDR3 has 14 amino acids. Germline V lookup: CDR1 SGDLS, CDR2 YYNGEE. After removal of 0 bases from V and 4 bases from J, the junction contained 2 bases not matched to a gene. The chain's CDR3 is CASSVESGGYEQYF. Here the CDR3 DNA reads TGTGCCAGCAGCGTAGAGAGCGGGGGGTACGAGCAGTACTTC.

J is TRBJ1-5 and V is TRBV10-3, with unresolved D. CDR1 is ENHRY and CDR2 is SYGVKD in the germline V gene. This CDR3 is 13 amino acids long. Between the trimmed V and J ends, which lost 3 bases and 2 bases, there was a span of 5 bases. This CDR3 reads CAISDGGNQPQHF. The CDR3 DNA reads TGTGCCATCAGTGACGGCGGCAATCAGCCCCAGCATTTT.

This clonotype came up many times. A read error may produce the germline difference seen at one junction end. The CDR3 loop is CASSQGPSGREDTQYF. The CDR3 bases are TGCGCCAGCAGCCAAGGCCCCAGCGGGAGGGAAGATACACAGTATTTT. This chain uses TRBV4-3 with TRBJ2-3, with 10 bases fitting TRBD2. The germline CDR1 and CDR2 sequences are LGHNA and YSLEER. This CDR3 region has 16 residues.

This clonotype was seen ten or more times. The rearrangement links TRBV29-1 to TRBJ1-2; tentatively, D is TRBD1 (6 bases). The CDR3 is 14 amino acids. Germline CDR1 SQVTM, CDR2 ANQGSEA. The V end was cut by 7 bases, the J end by 6 bases, with 21 bases between. The CDR3 DNA reads as TGCAGCGCTTCCGGGACACCAACCGGGGATGGCTACACCTTC. Translation gives CSASGTPTGDGYTF.

This clonotype was seen more than once but under ten times. The chain is built from TRBV5-1 and TRBJ2-7, with TRBD2 matching 9 bases. V lost 1 base, J lost 0 bases, and 8 bases stayed unmatched. Germline CDR1 SGHRS, CDR2 YFSETQ. The CDR3 has 17 amino acids. In nucleotides, the CDR3 is TGCGCCAGCAGCTTGATGGGGGCTAGCGGGATCTCCTACGAGCAGTACTTC. Amino acids: CASSLMGASGISYEQYF.

This clonotype was found many times. V usage is TRBV24-1 and J usage is TRBJ2-1; weak D call: TRBD2 (6 bases). The germline V and J ends were trimmed by 2 bases and 3 bases, with 13 bases remaining between them. This CDR3 comprises 16 residues. Looked up from germline, CDR1 is KGHDR and CDR2 is SFDVKD. The CDR3: CATSDSRLGHYNEQFF. The DNA of the CDR3 is TGTGCCACCAGTGATTCGAGACTAGGGCACTACAATGAGCAGTTCTTC.

This clonotype was counted at least ten times. V usage is TRBV5-1 and J usage is TRBJ2-1, with D perhaps TRBD1 (5 bases). V gave up 3 bases and J gave up 3 bases, with 16 bases separating them. Per the germline V gene, CDR1 is SGHRS and CDR2 is YFSETQ. The CDR3 runs to 16 residues. The CDR3 spells CASSSTGDPDYNEQFF. The CDR3 DNA follows: TGCGCCAGCAGCTCAACAGGTGACCCCGACTACAATGAGCAGTTCTTC.

This chain joins TRBV5-6 and TRBJ1-1; 7 positions match TRBD1. The ends lost 0 bases at V and 11 bases at J; junction bases unmatched: 10. The CDR3 covers 14 residues. Germline V CDR1 and CDR2: SGHDT, YYEEEE. The CDR3 protein is CASSLGDRSSVAFF. For the CDR3, the DNA is TGTGCCAGCAGCTTGGGGGACAGATCTTCGGTGGCTTTCTTT. Together with reference TRBV5-6 and TRBJ1-1, the CDR3 gives the full variable domain: DAGVTQSPTHLIKTRGQQVTLRCSPKSGHDTVSWYQQALGQGPQFIFQYYEEEERQRGNFPDRFSGHQFPNYSSELNVNALLLGDSALYLCASSLGDRSSVAFFGQGTRLTVV.

This clonotype was detected ten times or more. The chain couples TRBV2 to TRBJ2-5; D is ambiguous. The V end was cut by 7 bases, the J end by 2 bases, with 8 bases between. There are 12 residues in the CDR3. Germline CDR1 SNHLY, CDR2 FYNNEI. CDR3 in amino acids: CASIYLQETQYF. In DNA, the CDR3 is TGTGCCAGCATTTATCTGCAAGAGACCCAGTACTTC.

This clonotype was seen a few times. The chain carries TRBV5-1 and TRBJ2-2, with TRBD2 matching over 7 bases. This CDR3 region has 16 residues. With 4 bases clipped from V and 13 bases from J, the junction kept 19 bases outside the gene matches. Germline-derived CDR1 and CDR2 are SGHRS and YFSETQ. In DNA, the CDR3 is TGCGCCAGCAGCGGGCCGGTTTCTAGCGGACCGCAAGGGCTGTTTTTT. The encoded protein is CASSGPVSSGPQGLFF.

The chain links TRBV20-1 to TRBJ1-2; TRBD1 aligns across 7 bases. V gave up 1 base and J gave up 8 bases; unmatched junction bases: 13. CDR1 DFQATT and CDR2 SNEGSKA come from the germline V gene (reference sequence). This CDR3 has 15 amino acids. CDR3 nucleotides: TGCAGTGCTAGAGCTACAGGGGCCGACTCTGGAGGCTACACCTTC. Translation: CSARATGADSGGYTF.

Ten or more counts support this clonotype. This sequence joins TRBV15 and TRBJ2-3; 7 bases are a match to TRBD2. This CDR3 has 17 amino acids. The germline V gene has CDR1 LNHNV and CDR2 YYDKDF (reference sequence). Trimming at V came to 0 bases and at J to 2 bases, leaving 8 bases not matched to a gene. CDR3 nucleotide sequence: TGTGCCACCAGCAGAGATAAGCGGGGACTCCCCACAGATACGCAGTATTTT. As protein: CATSRDKRGLPTDTQYF.

A note on this clonotype: Given a much more abundant clone one base away, this may be a read error. This chain uses TRBV6-5 with TRBJ2-7; TRBD1 agrees at 10 bases. With 4 bases clipped from V and 6 bases from J, the junction kept 3 bases outside the gene matches. Germline values: CDR1 MNHEY, CDR2 SVGAGI. The CDR3 length is 13 residues. CDR3: CASSFGTGVEQYF. The DNA of the CDR3 is TGTGCCAGCAGTTTCGGGACAGGGGTCGAGCAGTACTTC.

This clonotype occurred many times. The rearrangement joins TRBV28 to TRBJ1-6; possibly TRBD1 for D (5 bases). Germline V gene data show CDR1 as MDHEN and CDR2 as SYDVKM. The CDR3 length is 16 residues. Deletions cut 5 bases from V and 10 bases from J, with 21 bases between. CDR3 DNA sequence: TGTGCCAGCAGTAGTGGTTTTAGGGGCTCTGAATCACCCCTCCACTTT. Translation gives CASSSGFRGSESPLHF. Full variable domain (rest looked up from reference TRBV28 and TRBJ1-6): DVKVTQSSRYLVKRTGEKVFLECVQDMDHENMFWYRQDPGLGLRLIYFSYDVKMKEKGDIPEGYSVSREKKERFSLILESASTNQTSMYLCASSSGFRGSESPLHFGNGTRLTVT.

The chain recombines TRBV4-1 with TRBJ1-1, with 8 bases lining up with TRBD1. This CDR3 comprises 20 residues. Trimming cost V 1 base and J 3 bases; bases outside gene matches: 19. Germline values: CDR1 MGHRA, CDR2 YSYEKL. The CDR3, as DNA: TGCGCCAGCAGCCAAGCCCTCCCAAGGCGTTACAGGGGGGGAGACACTGAAGCTTTCTTT. Translated, it gives CASSQALPRRYRGGDTEAFF.

The chain couples TRBV19 to TRBJ2-3; the match to TRBD2 covers 7 bases. Germline V gives CDR1 LNHDA, CDR2 SQIVND (reference sequence). V shed 4 bases, J shed 5 bases, and the junction held 6 bases outside the gene matches. This CDR3 region has 14 residues. The CDR3, as DNA: TGTGCCAGTAGTAAGACTAGCTACAAAGATACGCAGTATTTT. Amino acids: CASSKTSYKDTQYF. Supplemented by reference TRBV19 and TRBJ2-3, the full variable domain reads DGGITQSPKYLFRKEGQNVTLSCEQNLNHDAMYWYRQDPGQGLRLIYYSQIVNDFQKGDIAEGYSVSREKKESFPLTVTSAQKNPTAFYLCASSKTSYKDTQYFGPGTRLTVL.

J is TRBJ2-7 and V is TRBV6-2 or TRBV6-3; D might be TRBD1 (6 bases). The germline V and J ends were trimmed by 0 bases and 1 base, with 10 bases remaining between them. Germline V CDR1 and CDR2: MNHEY, SVGEGT. CDR3 length: 15 amino acids. The CDR3 DNA reads as TGTGCCAGCAGTTACTCGGCAGGGGCATCCTACGAGCAGTACTTC. This encodes CASSYSAGASYEQYF.